This record covers a single T cell receptor beta chain. The clone's antigen remains unknown. The record has no base qualities; no much larger clone is one base away. The data originate from a study of human T cells and chemical hapten exposure (dated by TCRdb to 2020 to 2023). Regarding the research as a whole: For sensitization, 2% DPC in acetone was applied to a 2 cm by 2 cm area of upper inner arm skin. Blood samples were taken from patients before sensitization (week 0) and then at 2, 6 and about 24 weeks after DPC sensitization. Twenty-nine alopecia patients provided blood for TCR sequencing at one to four time points (pre-sensitization, 2, 6 and 24 weeks). The libraries were sequenced as a pool, and the TCR yield per sample differed mostly because of small variations in library volumes within the pool. Alopecia areata with under or over 50% scalp involvement, alopecia totalis and alopecia universalis were represented in the patient cohort, which was mostly female. Patch testing on the upper back used Finn chambers containing 0.01% DPC, with scoring done after 6 days according to International Contact Dermatitis Research Group standards. Throughout the study period of about 22 weeks, patients also received therapeutic DPC doses to the scalp every week. This study followed changes in the peripheral blood TCR repertoire in vivo during primary and secondary sensitization of alopecia patients to the hapten diphenylcyclopropenone (DPC). What the study reported, not specific to this receptor: Because every patient had alopecia, a presumed autoimmune disease, the patients' immune response might differ from that of healthy individuals. A positive correlation was found between the number of PT1 expanded TCRs and patch test score, with significance reached at thresholds 8, 16 and 32 but not 4. Repeated subsampling changed both the strength of the expansion versus patch-test correlation and the threshold at which that correlation became significant. DPC sensitization did not change how many TCRs were above 1 in 1000 frequency, and no evidence was found of alterations in global repertoire structure. Significantly more large CDR3 similarity clusters were formed by expanded TCRs than by pre-sensitization or healthy control sets, consistent with antigen-driven responses.

In light of the paper, this sample's time point label describes: patch test 2, 6 weeks after DPC sensitization. Sample treatment or condition, as interpreted from the label and publication: therapeutic diphenylcyclopropenone sensitization with weekly scalp DPC. At every patch-test visit, the blood draw took place before the patch test was put on. Eligible patients were aged 18 to 70, diagnosed with alopecia, deemed suitable for DPC therapy, and excluded if pregnant. Total RNA was extracted from unfractionated whole blood that had been collected in Tempus Blood RNA tubes. V gives up 5 bases and J gives up 3 bases, and the segment between their germline ends measures 11 bases. The CDR3 covers 14 residues, taking in both the cysteine and the phenylalanine. The read is trimmed to its CDR3 DNA, 42 bases read in frame from base 1. Reading the germline V gene (reference sequence) gives CDR1 LGHDT and CDR2 YNNKEL.

The receptor library was made with RACE. The reads were generated on a NextSeq 500. During library preparation, unique molecular identifiers were attached to individual cDNA molecules so that TCRs could be counted in a quantitative, reproducible way. For every blood RNA sample, sequencing covered both the TCR alpha and TCR beta chains. Turning to the authors' computational methods: Samples had a median of about 90,000 TCRs, with a range from roughly 20,000 to 700,000. V, J and CDR3 annotation of the TCR reads was carried out using the Decombinator software suite. For PS versus PT1 abundance plots, all samples were subsampled to the same number of TCRs (28,000). TCRs were defined as expanded if absent before sensitization and observed at least eight times at the 2-week time point. TCRdb applied fastp at Q25 and MiXCR to the public reads, then kept only in-frame beta chains. Identical CDR3 proteins give one entry, which carries the most common genes and DNA. V and J calls and clone size were set by TCRdb, not the authors. The sample profile shows 80,000 to 95,000 distinct CDR3 sequences; approximately 10% of them were found once. The ten largest account for around 1.6% of the sample.

The chain was built from TRBV3-1 and TRBJ2-1, with no confident D gene call. The TCR sequence derives from a man between 18 and 35 years old with alopecia areata. Some clones in this sample may be carry-over from other donors' samples. The source material was whole blood, sampled in connection with sensitization to the hapten diphenylcyclopropenone (DPC). The CDR3: CASSIRTDYNEQFF. The DNA is as follows: TGTGCCAGCAGCATAAGGACGGACTACAATGAGCAGTTCTTC.